This T cell receptor beta chain was captured by sequencing in a study of cytotoxic CD8 clonotypes in ibrutinib-treated CLL. The CDR3 totals 18 residues. CDR1 GTSNPN and CDR2 SVGIG come from the germline V gene (reference sequence). The J segment lost 1 base and the V segment lost 2 bases, leaving 14 bases of the junction unmatched. The table came from immunoSEQ multiplex PCR; TCRdb's copy has only in-frame clones and leaves some out. The table has approximately 340,000 clones, 67% seen once. Sequenced material: PBMCs, taken after 36 months of ibrutinib treatment. The receptor was isolated from a human donor with chronic lymphocytic leukemia. The chain couples TRBV30 to TRBJ1-5; 7 bases agree with TRBD1. For the CDR3, the DNA is TGTGCCTGGAGTCTAAGTAGGGGGCAGGGTATAAGCAATCAGCCCCAGCATTTT. This codes for CAWSLSRGQGISNQPQHF.